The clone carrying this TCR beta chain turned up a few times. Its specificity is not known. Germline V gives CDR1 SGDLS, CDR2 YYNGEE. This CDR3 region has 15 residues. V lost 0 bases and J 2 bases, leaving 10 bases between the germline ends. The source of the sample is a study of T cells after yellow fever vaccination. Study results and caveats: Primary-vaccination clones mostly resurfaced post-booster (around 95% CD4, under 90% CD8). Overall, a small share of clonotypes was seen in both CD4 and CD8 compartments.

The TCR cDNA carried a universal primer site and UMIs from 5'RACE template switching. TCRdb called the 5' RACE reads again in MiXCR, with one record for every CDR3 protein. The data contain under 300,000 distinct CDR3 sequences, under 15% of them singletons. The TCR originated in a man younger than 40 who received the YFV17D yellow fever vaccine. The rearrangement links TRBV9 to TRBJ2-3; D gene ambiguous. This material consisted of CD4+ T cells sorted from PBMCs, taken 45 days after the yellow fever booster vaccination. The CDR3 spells CASSVGSVFTDTQYF. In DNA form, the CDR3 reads TGTGCCAGCAGCGTAGGATCAGTTTTCACAGATACGCAGTATTTT.